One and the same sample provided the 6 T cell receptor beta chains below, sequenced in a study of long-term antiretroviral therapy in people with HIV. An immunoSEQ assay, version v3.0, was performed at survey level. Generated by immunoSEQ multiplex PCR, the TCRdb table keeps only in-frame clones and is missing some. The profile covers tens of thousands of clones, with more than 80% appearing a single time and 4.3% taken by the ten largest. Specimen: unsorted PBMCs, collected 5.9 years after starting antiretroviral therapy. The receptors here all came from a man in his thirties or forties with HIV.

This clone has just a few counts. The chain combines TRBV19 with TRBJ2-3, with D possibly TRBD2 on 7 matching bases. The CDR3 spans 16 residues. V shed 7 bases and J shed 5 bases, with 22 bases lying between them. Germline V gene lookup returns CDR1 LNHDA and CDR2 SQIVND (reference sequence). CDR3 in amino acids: CASTPLGGGYVDTQYF. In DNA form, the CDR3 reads TGTGCCAGTACCCCATTAGGGGGGGGATACGTAGATACGCAGTATTTT. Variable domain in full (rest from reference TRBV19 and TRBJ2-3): DGGITQSPKYLFRKEGQNVTLSCEQNLNHDAMYWYRQDPGQGLRLIYYSQIVNDFQKGDIAEGYSVSREKKESFPLTVTSAQKNPTAFYLCASTPLGGGYVDTQYFGPGTRLTVL.

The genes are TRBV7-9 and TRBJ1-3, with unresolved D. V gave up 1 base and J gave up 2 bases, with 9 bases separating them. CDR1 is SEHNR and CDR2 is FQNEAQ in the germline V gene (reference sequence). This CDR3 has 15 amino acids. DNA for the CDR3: TGTGCCAGCAGCTTAGACCGTAGCACTGGAAACACCATATATTTT. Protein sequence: CASSLDRSTGNTIYF. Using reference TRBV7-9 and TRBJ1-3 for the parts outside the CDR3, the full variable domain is DTGVSQNPRHKITKRGQNVTFRCDPISEHNRLYWYRQTLGQGPEFLTYFQNEAQLEKSRLLSDRFSAERPKGSFSTLEIQRTEQGDSAMYLCASSLDRSTGNTIYFGEGSWLTVV.

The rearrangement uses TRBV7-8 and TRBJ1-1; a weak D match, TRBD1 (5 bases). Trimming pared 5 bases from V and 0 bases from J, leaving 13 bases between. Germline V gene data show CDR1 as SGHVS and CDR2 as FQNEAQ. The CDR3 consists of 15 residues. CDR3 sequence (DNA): TGTGCCAGCAGCCCTAGGGGAGGGGTGAACACTGAAGCTTTCTTT. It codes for CASSPRGGVNTEAFF.

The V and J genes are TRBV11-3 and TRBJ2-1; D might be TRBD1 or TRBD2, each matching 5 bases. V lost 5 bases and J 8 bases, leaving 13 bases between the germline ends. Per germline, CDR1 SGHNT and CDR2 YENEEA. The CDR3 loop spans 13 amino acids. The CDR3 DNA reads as TGTGCCAGCAGCCGCGGACTGGGACATGAGCAGTTCTTC. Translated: CASSRGLGHEQFF.

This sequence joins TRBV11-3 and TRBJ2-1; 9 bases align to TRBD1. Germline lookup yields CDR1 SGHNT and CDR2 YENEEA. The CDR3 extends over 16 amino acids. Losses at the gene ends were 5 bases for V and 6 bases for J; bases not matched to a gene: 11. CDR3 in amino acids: CASSGLPGQGLNEQFF. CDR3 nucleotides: TGTGCCAGCAGCGGATTACCGGGACAGGGCCTCAATGAGCAGTTCTTC.

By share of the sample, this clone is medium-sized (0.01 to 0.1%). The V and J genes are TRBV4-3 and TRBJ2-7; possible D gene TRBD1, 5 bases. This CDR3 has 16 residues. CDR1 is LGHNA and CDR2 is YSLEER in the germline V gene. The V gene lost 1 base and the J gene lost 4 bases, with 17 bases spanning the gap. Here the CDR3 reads CASSQVLSQGEYEQYF. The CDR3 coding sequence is TGCGCCAGCAGCCAAGTCTTGTCACAAGGGGAATACGAGCAGTACTTC.